These 18 T cell receptor beta chains originate from one sample sequenced in a study of Ad26.COV2.S vaccination and SARS-CoV-2 variants. The treatment denotes: roughly 20 received Ad26.COV2.S at low or high dose, single or two shots; roughly five received placebo; per-sample allocation not given. Collection of the samples took place on day 63 after the first injection of vaccine or placebo. Assay used: immunoSEQ multiplex PCR; TCRdb lists only in-frame clones, some missing. The sample lists approximately 300,000 clones, 85% seen once, with 2% to 2.5% in the top ten. The sample consisted of peripheral blood, taken in a trial of Ad26.COV2.S vaccine versus placebo. The receptors were sampled from a person between 18 and 59 years old who received the Ad26.COV2.S COVID-19 vaccine or a placebo.

Remarks on this clone: Other nucleotide sequences in the sample specify the same CDR3. The V gene is TRBV5-1, the J gene TRBJ2-3, with 8 bases fitting TRBD2. Germline trimming cut 0 bases from V and 6 bases from J; bases unmatched to any gene: 3. Per germline, CDR1 SGHRS and CDR2 YFSETQ. The CDR3 spans 14 residues. The CDR3 DNA reads TGCGCCAGCAGCTTGGTTGGCGGGGGGGATACGCAGTATTTT. Residues: CASSLVGGGDTQYF.

This clone occurred a few times. The chain has TRBV9 and TRBJ1-6; 9 bases match TRBD1. V shed 0 bases and J 7 bases; nucleotides not matched to a gene: 5. The germline V gene has CDR1 SGDLS and CDR2 YYNGEE. The CDR3 covers 16 residues. The CDR3 DNA sequence: TGTGCCAGCAGCGTAGATAGGGACAGGGAAAATTCACCCCTCCACTTT. Protein sequence: CASSVDRDRENSPLHF. The variable domain in full, completed from reference TRBV9 and TRBJ1-6, reads DSGVTQTPKHLITATGQRVTLRCSPRSGDLSVYWYQQSLDQGLQFLIQYYNGEERAKGNILERFSAQQFPDLHSELNLSSLELGDSALYFCASSVDRDRENSPLHFGNGTRLTVT.

This clone was observed once. The chain uses TRBV11-3 and TRBJ2-7; the D gene is possibly TRBD1 (6 bases). The CDR3 runs 15 residues. Trimming removed 1 base from V and 1 base from J, with 11 bases in between. Germline V gene lookup returns CDR1 SGHNT and CDR2 YENEEA. This CDR3 is CASSLGPGQSYEQYF. CDR3 in DNA: TGTGCCAGCAGCTTAGGTCCGGGACAATCCTACGAGCAGTACTTC.

This chain uses TRBV19 with TRBJ1-1; possibly TRBD1 for D (5 bases). Germline assignment: CDR1 LNHDA and CDR2 SQIVND (reference sequence). V was trimmed by 7 bases and J by 10 bases, leaving 16 bases between them. This CDR3 spans 12 amino acids. The DNA of the CDR3 is TGTGCCAGTATAGGGGATGGAAGGGTAGCTTTCTTT. Translation: CASIGDGRVAFF.

The CDR3 spells CATSSPQGEETQYF. CDR3 coding DNA: TGTGCCACCAGCAGTCCCCAGGGGGAAGAGACCCAGTACTTC. The V and J genes are TRBV15 and TRBJ2-5, with TRBD1 matching 7 bases. With V trimmed by 3 bases and J by 3 bases, 4 bases remained unmatched. Germline V gives CDR1 LNHNV, CDR2 YYDKDF (reference sequence). This CDR3 contains 14 residues.

The chain carries TRBV12-5 and TRBJ2-5; 12 positions match TRBD2. Germline-derived CDR1 and CDR2 are LGHNT and FRNRAP. Germline trimming cut 2 bases from V and 4 bases from J; bases unmatched to any gene: 8. The CDR3 spans 17 residues. This CDR3 reads CASGLYRTSGDAETQYF. DNA for the CDR3: TGTGCTAGTGGTTTGTACCGGACTAGCGGGGACGCAGAGACCCAGTACTTC.

This clone appeared once. The rearrangement uses TRBV2 and TRBJ2-5; D might be TRBD1 (5 bases). Germline assignment: CDR1 SNHLY and CDR2 FYNNEI. The V end was cut by 6 bases, the J end by 4 bases, with 15 bases between. The CDR3 is made up of 14 amino acids. CDR3 in DNA: TGTGCCAGCAGGGGGCAGGTAGATGGAGAGACCCAGTACTTC. Translation: CASRGQVDGETQYF.

The table lists this clone with a few counts. The CDR3 bases are TGTGCCAGCAGCTTCTTGGGGGGTTACGAGCAGTACTTC. As protein: CASSFLGGYEQYF. V is TRBV7-2 and J is TRBJ2-7; a weak D match, TRBD2 (6 bases). The germline V and J ends were trimmed by 3 bases and 4 bases, with 10 bases remaining between them. Germline lookup yields CDR1 SGHTA and CDR2 FQGNSA. This CDR3 is 13 amino acids long.

This clone was observed once. The gene calls are TRBV11-2 and TRBJ2-5; D call uncertain. Germline-derived CDR1 and CDR2 are SGHAT and FQNNGV. The CDR3 sequence is 12 residues long. The V end was cut by 5 bases, the J end by 5 bases, with 9 bases between. CDR3 nucleotides: TGTGCCAGCAGCCCTAATGGGGAGACCCAGTACTTC. The encoded protein is CASSPNGETQYF.

V is TRBV5-5 and J is TRBJ1-5, with D unclear. The germline gives CDR1 SGHKS, CDR2 YYEKEE (reference sequence). The CDR3 consists of 13 residues. V lost 4 bases, J lost 0 bases, and 5 bases lay in between. DNA for the CDR3: TGTGCCAGCAGCGTTGATAGCAATCAGCCCCAGCATTTT. Residues: CASSVDSNQPQHF. The whole variable domain, filled in from reference TRBV5-5 and TRBJ1-5, reads DAGVTQSPTHLIKTRGQQVTLRCSPISGHKSVSWYQQVLGQGPQFIFQYYEKEERGRGNFPDRFSARQFPNYSSELNVNALLLGDSALYLCASSVDSNQPQHFGDGTRLSIL.

The genes are TRBV28 and TRBJ2-5; D is perhaps TRBD1 (6 bases). Trimming removed 7 bases from V and 2 bases from J, with 11 bases in between. CDR1 is MDHEN and CDR2 is SYDVKM in the germline V gene. There are 13 residues in the CDR3. CDR3 sequence reads: CASKQTGQETQYF. Written as DNA, the CDR3 is TGTGCCAGCAAGCAGACAGGTCAAGAGACCCAGTACTTC. Full variable domain (outside the CDR3, taken from reference TRBV28 and TRBJ2-5): DVKVTQSSRYLVKRTGEKVFLECVQDMDHENMFWYRQDPGLGLRLIYFSYDVKMKEKGDIPEGYSVSREKKERFSLILESASTNQTSMYLCASKQTGQETQYFGPGTRLLVL.

This chain links TRBV5-1 with TRBJ1-2; no reliable D call. Trimming pared 0 bases from V and 3 bases from J, leaving 9 bases between. Germline values: CDR1 SGHRS, CDR2 YFSETQ. CDR3 length: 14 amino acids. CDR3 nucleotides: TGCGCCAGCAGCTTGGCCGTTCAGTACTATGGCTACACCTTC. Translating it yields CASSLAVQYYGYTF.

The rearrangement links TRBV5-1 to TRBJ2-7, with a possible D match to TRBD1 (6 bases). Germline V CDR1 and CDR2: SGHRS, YFSETQ. This CDR3 comprises 12 residues. Trimming pared 3 bases from V and 11 bases from J, leaving 15 bases between. The chain's CDR3 is CASSSENRAEYF. Here the CDR3 DNA reads TGCGCCAGCAGCTCGGAGAACAGGGCTGAGTACTTC.

The rearrangement joins TRBV5-8 to TRBJ2-7, with D uncertain. Germline assignment: CDR1 SGHTS and CDR2 YDEGEE. Trimming stripped 2 bases from V and 4 bases from J, with 7 bases between. The CDR3 runs 12 residues. CDR3 sequence (DNA): TGTGCCAGCAGCTTAAGGGTGTACGAGCAGTACTTC. Protein sequence: CASSLRVYEQYF.

The genes are TRBV5-1 and TRBJ1-1; no firm D call. Trimming removed 0 bases at V and 1 base at J, with 7 bases between. CDR1 and CDR2 from the germline V gene are SGHRS and YFSETQ. The CDR3 is made up of 14 amino acids. In DNA form, the CDR3 reads TGCGCCAGCAGCTTGGCCCCCGCGAACACTGAAGCTTTCTTT. Protein sequence: CASSLAPANTEAFF.

This chain connects TRBV6-5 to TRBJ1-4; D possibly corresponds to TRBD1 (6 bases). Deletions cut 6 bases from V and 8 bases from J, with 19 bases between. Germline V CDR1 and CDR2: MNHEY, SVGAGI. The CDR3 covers 15 residues. The CDR3 spells CASRPTGRVDEKLFF. The CDR3 DNA reads as TGTGCCAGCAGGCCTACAGGGAGAGTAGACGAAAAACTGTTTTTT.

This clone showed up just once. The rearrangement links TRBV4-2 to TRBJ2-1; TRBD2 matches 9 bases. J lost 2 bases, V lost 5 bases, and 10 bases had no gene match. Looked up from germline, CDR1 is LGHNA and CDR2 is YNFKEQ. CDR3 length: 17 residues. In DNA form, the CDR3 reads TGTGCCAGCAGCGATAATACCGGGACTAGCCCCTACAATGAGCAGTTCTTC. It codes for CASSDNTGTSPYNEQFF.

The V and J genes are TRBV15 and TRBJ1-4; D ambiguous. Germline V gives CDR1 LNHNV, CDR2 YYDKDF (reference sequence). The CDR3 loop spans 15 amino acids. V gave up 1 base and J gave up 7 bases, with 13 bases separating them. CDR3 coding DNA: TGTGCCACCAGCAGAGGCAATGGGCGCGGTGAAAAACTGTTTTTT. Protein product: CATSRGNGRGEKLFF.